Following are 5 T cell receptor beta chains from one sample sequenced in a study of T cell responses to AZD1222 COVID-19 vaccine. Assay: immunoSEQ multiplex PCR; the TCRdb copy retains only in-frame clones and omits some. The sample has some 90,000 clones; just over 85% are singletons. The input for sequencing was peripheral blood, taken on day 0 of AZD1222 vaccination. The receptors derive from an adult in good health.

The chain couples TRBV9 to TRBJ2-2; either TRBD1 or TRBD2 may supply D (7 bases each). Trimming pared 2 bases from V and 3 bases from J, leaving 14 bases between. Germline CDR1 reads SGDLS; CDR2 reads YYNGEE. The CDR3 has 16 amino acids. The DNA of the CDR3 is TGTGCCAGCAGCGTCCGGGGAGGGGGCTACACCGGGGAGCTGTTTTTT. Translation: CASSVRGGGYTGELFF.

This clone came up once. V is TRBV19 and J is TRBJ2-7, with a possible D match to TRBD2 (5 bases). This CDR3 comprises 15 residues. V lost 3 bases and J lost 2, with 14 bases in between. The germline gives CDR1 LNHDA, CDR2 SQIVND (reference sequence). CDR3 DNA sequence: TGTGCCAGTAGTATGTCGGGAAGTCGGACCTACGAGCAGTACTTC. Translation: CASSMSGSRTYEQYF.

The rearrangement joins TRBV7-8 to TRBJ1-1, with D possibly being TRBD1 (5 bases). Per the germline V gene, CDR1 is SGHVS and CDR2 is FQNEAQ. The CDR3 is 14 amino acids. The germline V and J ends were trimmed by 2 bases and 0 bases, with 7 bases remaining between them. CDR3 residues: CASSLSRVNTEAFF. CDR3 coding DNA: TGTGCCAGCAGCTTATCCAGGGTGAACACTGAAGCTTTCTTT.

CDR3 sequence (DNA): TGCGCCAGCAGCCAAGGGACTAGCTCGGTAAATGAGCAGTTCTTC. Amino acid sequence: CASSQGTSSVNEQFF. The V gene is TRBV4-3, the J gene TRBJ2-1; 8 bases fit TRBD2. This CDR3 has 15 residues. Germline assignment: CDR1 LGHNA and CDR2 YSLEER. V shed 1 base and J 7 bases; nucleotides not matched to a gene: 6.

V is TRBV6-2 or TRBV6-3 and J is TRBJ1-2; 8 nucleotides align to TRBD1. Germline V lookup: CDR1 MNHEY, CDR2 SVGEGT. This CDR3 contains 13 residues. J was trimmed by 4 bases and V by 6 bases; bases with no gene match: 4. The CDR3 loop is CASSRGQAYGYTF. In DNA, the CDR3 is TGTGCCAGCAGCCGGGGACAGGCCTATGGCTACACCTTC.